A selection of T cell receptor beta chains follows, all from one sample in a study of blood T cell repertoires in COVID-19. Here immunoSEQ multiplex PCR was the method, and the copy in TCRdb shows in-frame clones only, minus some. The table includes hundreds of thousands of clones, 88% detected once. The sample was PBMCs or T cells enriched from blood (not recorded which). Source of these receptors: a woman aged 45 to 65 who had recovered from COVID-19. Both conserved end residues are part of each CDR3. A D gene is named only where the DNA matches it firmly. Clone sizes are given selectively: once, few, many, or a class where the clone is expanded.

J gene: TRBJ2-7; D gene: -; V gene: TRBV4-3; clone size: -; CDR3 DNA: TGCGCCAGCAGCCCCCGATGGGCCGCCTACGAGCAGTACTTC; CDR3 protein: CASSPRWAAYEQYF
J gene: TRBJ1-2; D gene: TRBD1; V gene: TRBV3-1/TRBV3-2; clone size: -; CDR3 DNA: TGTGCCAGCAGCCACCTAGCCGGGACAGCCGATGGCTACACCTTC; CDR3 protein: CASSHLAGTADGYTF
J gene: TRBJ1-5; D gene: -; V gene: TRBV4-1; clone size: once; CDR3 DNA: TGCGCCAGCAGCCAAGGAGTTAGTGGCAATCAGCCCCAGCATTTT; CDR3 protein: CASSQGVSGNQPQHF
J gene: TRBJ2-5; D gene: TRBD2; V gene: TRBV28; clone size: -; CDR3 DNA: TGTGCCAGCAGTCCCCCAGCGGGACCCATTCAAGAGACCCAGTACTTC; CDR3 protein: CASSPPAGPIQETQYF
J gene: TRBJ1-1; D gene: TRBD1; V gene: TRBV24-1; clone size: -; CDR3 DNA: TGTGCCACCAGTGATTCTAGGGGGCTAAGGACTGAAGCTTTCTTT; CDR3 protein: CATSDSRGLRTEAFF
J gene: TRBJ1-6; D gene: TRBD1; V gene: TRBV7-2; clone size: -; CDR3 DNA: TGTGCCAGCAGCGCGACAGGGAGGATTTCACCCCTCCACTTT; CDR3 protein: CASSATGRISPLHF
J gene: TRBJ1-2; D gene: -; V gene: TRBV6-5; clone size: -; CDR3 DNA: TGTGCCAGCAGTAGACAGATTACTAACTATGGCTACACCTTC; CDR3 protein: CASSRQITNYGYTF
J gene: TRBJ2-3; D gene: -; V gene: TRBV5-5; clone size: -; CDR3 DNA: TGTGCCAGCGGCCCTAGGTCCACAGATACGCAGTATTTT; CDR3 protein: CASGPRSTDTQYF
J gene: TRBJ1-5; D gene: -; V gene: TRBV7-8; clone size: -; CDR3 DNA: TGTGCCAGCAGCCCCAAGCCGGGGTTTTTCGGTCAGCCCCAGCATTTT; CDR3 protein: CASSPKPGFFGQPQHF
J gene: TRBJ2-7; D gene: -; V gene: TRBV6-1; clone size: -; CDR3 DNA: TGTGCCAGCAGTGAAGGACTGACCTACGAGCAGTACTTC; CDR3 protein: CASSEGLTYEQYF
J gene: TRBJ1-5; D gene: TRBD1; V gene: TRBV6-6; clone size: once; CDR3 DNA: TGTGCCAGCAGTCCAAAGATGGGACAGGGCCTTAATCAGCCCCAGCATTTT; CDR3 protein: CASSPKMGQGLNQPQHF
J gene: TRBJ1-5; D gene: -; V gene: TRBV2; clone size: -; CDR3 DNA: TGTGCCAGCAGTGATGAGTTGCAGCCCCAGCATTTT; CDR3 protein: CASSDELQPQHF
J gene: TRBJ2-7; D gene: -; V gene: TRBV7-9; clone size: once; CDR3 DNA: TGTGCCAGCAGCCCGCCTGGGGGGATAGAGCAGTACTTC; CDR3 protein: CASSPPGGIEQYF
J gene: TRBJ1-5; D gene: TRBD1; V gene: TRBV19; clone size: few; CDR3 DNA: TGTGCCAGTACCAAGACAGGGGGCAATCAGCCCCAGCATTTT; CDR3 protein: CASTKTGGNQPQHF
J gene: TRBJ2-2; D gene: -; V gene: TRBV5-1; clone size: -; CDR3 DNA: TGCGCCAGCAGCTTGGCTGCAGGGTCTGACACCGGGGAGCTGTTTTTT; CDR3 protein: CASSLAAGSDTGELFF
J gene: TRBJ1-6; D gene: -; V gene: TRBV21-1; clone size: -; CDR3 DNA: TGTGCCAGCAGCAAAAATAGGGACAGGGAGGCGGATTCACCCCTCCACTTT; CDR3 protein: CASSKNRDREADSPLHF
J gene: TRBJ2-7; D gene: TRBD2; V gene: TRBV9; clone size: -; CDR3 DNA: TGTGCCAGCAGCGTAGCTAGCGGGGTTGCCTACGAGCAGTACTTC; CDR3 protein: CASSVASGVAYEQYF
J gene: TRBJ2-1; D gene: -; V gene: TRBV5-6; clone size: -; CDR3 DNA: TGTGCCAGCAGCTTGATGACAGAACTGTTCTTC; CDR3 protein: CASSLMTELFF
J gene: TRBJ1-2; D gene: TRBD1; V gene: TRBV7-2; clone size: -; CDR3 DNA: TGTGCCAGCAGCTTAGCGGACAGGGCAACATACTATGGCTACACCTTC; CDR3 protein: CASSLADRATYYGYTF
J gene: TRBJ2-4; D gene: TRBD2; V gene: TRBV18; clone size: -; CDR3 DNA: TGTGCCAGCTCACCACTCGCGGGAGTGTCCAAAAACATTCAGTACTTC; CDR3 protein: CASSPLAGVSKNIQYF
J gene: TRBJ1-5; D gene: -; V gene: TRBV19; clone size: -; CDR3 DNA: TGTGCCAGCACCCGACAGCCCGGCTTAGGGCAGCCCCAGCATTTT; CDR3 protein: CASTRQPGLGQPQHF
J gene: TRBJ1-4; D gene: TRBD1; V gene: TRBV20-1; clone size: -; CDR3 DNA: TGCAGTGCTAGTGCGGGACAGGGGGGCGAAAAACTGTTTTTT; CDR3 protein: CSASAGQGGEKLFF
J gene: TRBJ2-2; D gene: TRBD1; V gene: TRBV6-2/TRBV6-3; clone size: -; CDR3 DNA: TGTGCCAGCAGTTACGGGACAGCCAAGAACACCGGGGAGCTGTTTTTT; CDR3 protein: CASSYGTAKNTGELFF
J gene: TRBJ2-5; D gene: -; V gene: TRBV5-1; clone size: -; CDR3 DNA: TGCGCCAGCAGCTTGGGACAACTGGGGGCCAAAGAGACCCAGTACTTC; CDR3 protein: CASSLGQLGAKETQYF
J gene: TRBJ1-2; D gene: TRBD1; V gene: TRBV27; clone size: few; CDR3 DNA: TGTGCCAGCAGTCCACAGGGGTTTGGTAACCAGATTAACTATGGCTACACCTTC; CDR3 protein: CASSPQGFGNQINYGYTF
J gene: TRBJ1-6; D gene: -; V gene: TRBV30; clone size: -; CDR3 DNA: TGTGCCAGCCAACAGGGCTATAATTCACCCCTCCACTTT; CDR3 protein: CASQQGYNSPLHF
J gene: TRBJ1-2; D gene: -; V gene: TRBV6-2/TRBV6-3; clone size: few; CDR3 DNA: TGTGCCAGCAGCCCCCGAGGGGGTTCGGGTTATGGCTACACCTTC; CDR3 protein: CASSPRGGSGYGYTF
J gene: TRBJ2-7; D gene: -; V gene: TRBV6-2/TRBV6-3; clone size: -; CDR3 DNA: TGTGCCAGCAGTGTACAGGGTTACGAGCAGTACTTC; CDR3 protein: CASSVQGYEQYF
J gene: TRBJ2-2; D gene: -; V gene: TRBV4-2; clone size: -; CDR3 DNA: TGTGCCGGCAGACGGTGGACCGGGGAGCTGTTTTTT; CDR3 protein: CAGRRWTGELFF
J gene: TRBJ2-3; D gene: TRBD1; V gene: TRBV11-3; clone size: -; CDR3 DNA: TGTGCCAGCAGTAGGCGGACAGGGGGCGCAGATACGCAGTATTTT; CDR3 protein: CASSRRTGGADTQYF
J gene: TRBJ2-1; D gene: TRBD2; V gene: TRBV7-3; clone size: -; CDR3 DNA: TGTGCCAGCAGTTTCCGCGGGGGAGAATTCACTGAGCAGTTCTTC; CDR3 protein: CASSFRGGEFTEQFF
J gene: TRBJ1-6; D gene: -; V gene: TRBV11-2; clone size: few; CDR3 DNA: TGTGCCAGCGGCGCGGAGGCACTTAATTCACCCCTCCACTTT; CDR3 protein: CASGAEALNSPLHF
J gene: TRBJ1-4; D gene: -; V gene: TRBV11-2; clone size: -; CDR3 DNA: TGTGCCAGCAGCTTAACAACCGGGGGGATCAATGAAAAACTGTTTTTT; CDR3 protein: CASSLTTGGINEKLFF
J gene: TRBJ2-1; D gene: -; V gene: TRBV2; clone size: -; CDR3 DNA: TGTGCCAGCAGTGAAAGAGGGGCGAAAGGGGGTCGGTACAATGAGCAGTTCTTC; CDR3 protein: CASSERGAKGGRYNEQFF
J gene: TRBJ2-1; D gene: TRBD1; V gene: TRBV24-1; clone size: -; CDR3 DNA: TGTGCCACCAGTGATCCTCGACAGGGAAATTACAATGAGCAGTTCTTC; CDR3 protein: CATSDPRQGNYNEQFF
J gene: TRBJ2-2; D gene: -; V gene: TRBV9; clone size: -; CDR3 DNA: TGTGCCAGCAGCCCGAGGGGGATGGAGTTTGCCGGGGAGCTGTTTTTT; CDR3 protein: CASSPRGMEFAGELFF
J gene: TRBJ1-2; D gene: -; V gene: TRBV24-1; clone size: -; CDR3 DNA: TGTGCCACCAGTTCTACCGCGGGGACTAACTATGGCTACACCTTC; CDR3 protein: CATSSTAGTNYGYTF
J gene: TRBJ1-1; D gene: -; V gene: TRBV6-2/TRBV6-3; clone size: few; CDR3 DNA: TGTGCCAGCAGTTTTGATGTTCTCGGGGGGAACACTGAAGCTTTCTTT; CDR3 protein: CASSFDVLGGNTEAFF
J gene: TRBJ1-4; D gene: TRBD1; V gene: TRBV24-1; clone size: -; CDR3 DNA: TGTGCCACGTCCCGGACAGGGGATGAAAAACTGTTTTTT; CDR3 protein: CATSRTGDEKLFF
J gene: TRBJ1-1; D gene: -; V gene: TRBV5-4; clone size: few; CDR3 DNA: TGTGCCAGCAGCAGCCGACAGATGAACACTGAAGCTTTCTTT; CDR3 protein: CASSSRQMNTEAFF
J gene: TRBJ2-7; D gene: TRBD2; V gene: TRBV28; clone size: -; CDR3 DNA: TGTGCCAGCAGGCATAGCGGGCCAAGCGCCTACGAGCAGTACTTC; CDR3 protein: CASRHSGPSAYEQYF
J gene: TRBJ2-3; D gene: TRBD1; V gene: TRBV24-1; clone size: -; CDR3 DNA: TGTGCCACCAGTGATTTGCGGGACAGCCTCACAGATACGCAGTATTTT; CDR3 protein: CATSDLRDSLTDTQYF
J gene: TRBJ1-2; D gene: -; V gene: TRBV23-1; clone size: -; CDR3 DNA: TGCGCCAGCAGTCAATCGAAGGTGCGGGAAGGCTACACCTTC; CDR3 protein: CASSQSKVREGYTF
J gene: TRBJ2-5; D gene: TRBD2; V gene: TRBV4-2; clone size: once; CDR3 DNA: TGTGCCAGCAGCTCAAGAATGCCGGGACTAGCGGGAGGGATGCCAGAGACCCAGTACTTC; CDR3 protein: CASSSRMPGLAGGMPETQYF
J gene: TRBJ2-1; D gene: -; V gene: TRBV15; clone size: once; CDR3 DNA: TGTGCCACCAGCAGAGTATCGGGGAACTCCAATGAGCAGTTCTTC; CDR3 protein: CATSRVSGNSNEQFF
J gene: TRBJ1-1; D gene: TRBD1; V gene: TRBV30; clone size: -; CDR3 DNA: TGTGCCTGGAGTTCAGACAGGGGCCTCACTGAAGCTTTCTTT; CDR3 protein: CAWSSDRGLTEAFF